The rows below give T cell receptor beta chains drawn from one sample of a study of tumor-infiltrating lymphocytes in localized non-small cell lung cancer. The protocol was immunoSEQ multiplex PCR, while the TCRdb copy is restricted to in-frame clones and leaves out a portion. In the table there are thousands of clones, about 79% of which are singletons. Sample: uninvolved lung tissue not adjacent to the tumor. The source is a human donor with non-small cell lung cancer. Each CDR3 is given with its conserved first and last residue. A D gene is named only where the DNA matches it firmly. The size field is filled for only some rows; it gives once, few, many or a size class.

DNA: TGTGCCAGCGGATCCCCCGACTATGGCTACACCTTC
CDR3: CASGSPDYGYTF
length: 12
V: TRBV2
J: TRBJ1-2
D: .
size: .

DNA: TGTGCCAGTAGTAGGCCCGGGACAGGGGGAGAGACCCAGTACTTC
CDR3: CASSRPGTGGETQYF
length: 15
V: TRBV19
J: TRBJ2-5
D: TRBD1
size: .

DNA: TGTGCCAGTAGTATAGTCCTAGATGTCGGAGTACGGAGCTCCTACAATGAGCAGTTCTTC
CDR3: CASSIVLDVGVRSSYNEQFF
length: 20
V: TRBV19
J: TRBJ2-1
D: .
size: .

DNA: TGTGCCAGCGCCGGGGGACTGGACACTGAAGCTTTCTTT
CDR3: CASAGGLDTEAFF
length: 13
V: TRBV11-1
J: TRBJ1-1
D: .
size: once

DNA: TGTGCCAGCAGTTTCCGGTCTGGGGCCAACGTCCTGACTTTC
CDR3: CASSFRSGANVLTF
length: 14
V: TRBV28
J: TRBJ2-6
D: .
size: .

DNA: TGTGCCAGCAGTTTATTGTCCGGAAACACCATATATTTT
CDR3: CASSLLSGNTIYF
length: 13
V: TRBV28
J: TRBJ1-3
D: .
size: .

DNA: TGTGCCAGCAGTCGACGAATGGAGGTTGAACAGTACTTC
CDR3: CASSRRMEVEQYF
length: 13
V: TRBV7-2
J: TRBJ2-7
D: .
size: once

DNA: TGTGCCAGCAGTAATCCTGGGACAGATACGCAGTATTTT
CDR3: CASSNPGTDTQYF
length: 13
V: TRBV28
J: TRBJ2-3
D: .
size: .

DNA: TGTGCCAGCAATCCAAGAGGGGGCTACACCTACGAGCAGTACTTC
CDR3: CASNPRGGYTYEQYF
length: 15
V: TRBV6-5
J: TRBJ2-7
D: TRBD1
size: .

DNA: TGCGCCAGCAGTCGGACAGAGGGCACAGATACGCAGTATTTT
CDR3: CASSRTEGTDTQYF
length: 14
V: TRBV10-1
J: TRBJ2-3
D: .
size: .

DNA: TGTGCCAGCACCAACAGGGAGGGAGAGACCCAGTACTTC
CDR3: CASTNREGETQYF
length: 13
V: TRBV14
J: TRBJ2-5
D: .
size: .

DNA: TGTGCCAGCAGCTTAGTTACTAGCGGGAGCCTCTACGAGCAGTACTTC
CDR3: CASSLVTSGSLYEQYF
length: 16
V: TRBV11-2
J: TRBJ2-7
D: TRBD2
size: .

DNA: TGTGCCAGCCGAGAGACTAGCGTTTCCTACGAGCAGTACTTC
CDR3: CASRETSVSYEQYF
length: 14
V: TRBV6-6
J: TRBJ2-7
D: TRBD2
size: once

DNA: TGTGCCAGCAGTTGGGGGACTAGCGGATCTGACGGCCTATACTTC
CDR3: CASSWGTSGSDGLYF
length: 15
V: TRBV28
J: TRBJ2-7
D: TRBD2
size: .

DNA: TGTGCCTGGAGGATAGGATTGAACACTGAAGCTTTCTTT
CDR3: CAWRIGLNTEAFF
length: 13
V: TRBV30
J: TRBJ1-1
D: .
size: .

DNA: TGTGCCAGTGACAGTAGACCAGATACGCAGTATTTT
CDR3: CASDSRPDTQYF
length: 12
V: TRBV6-1
J: TRBJ2-3
D: .
size: .

DNA: TGTGCCAGCAGCCAACCTCCTCGTCACGAGCAGTACTTC
CDR3: CASSQPPRHEQYF
length: 13
V: TRBV14
J: TRBJ2-7
D: .
size: .

DNA: TGCGCCAGCAGCCACGGACTAGCGGGCCTCTACGAGCAGTACTTC
CDR3: CASSHGLAGLYEQYF
length: 15
V: TRBV4-3
J: TRBJ2-7
D: TRBD2
size: once

DNA: TGTGCTAGCAGCTTAGATGCAGGTCAAAATCGCGAGCAGTACTTC
CDR3: CASSLDAGQNREQYF
length: 15
V: TRBV7-7
J: TRBJ2-7
D: .
size: .

DNA: TGTGCCAGCAGCATCCGGATGGATGACAGGGCTTGCTTCTTC
CDR3: CASSIRMDDRACFF
length: 14
V: TRBV11-2
J: TRBJ2-4
D: TRBD1
size: .

DNA: TGTGCCAGCAGCCAGGGCTACGAGCAGTACTTC
CDR3: CASSQGYEQYF
length: 11
V: TRBV13
J: TRBJ2-7
D: .
size: few

DNA: TGTGCCAGCAGTTACTCTATGGACAGCTTCTATGGCTACACCTTC
CDR3: CASSYSMDSFYGYTF
length: 15
V: TRBV6-5
J: TRBJ1-2
D: .
size: .

DNA: TGTGCCAGCAGTCCAAAACCAGGAGATGAGCAGTTCTTC
CDR3: CASSPKPGDEQFF
length: 13
V: TRBV28
J: TRBJ2-1
D: .
size: .

DNA: TGTGCCAGCAGGACTTTAAATCAGCCCCAGCATTTT
CDR3: CASRTLNQPQHF
length: 12
V: TRBV27
J: TRBJ1-5
D: .
size: few

DNA: TGTGCCAGCACCACCCGTTGGCTCAGAGGAAACTATGGCTACACCTTC
CDR3: CASTTRWLRGNYGYTF
length: 16
V: TRBV5-7
J: TRBJ1-2
D: .
size: .

DNA: TGTGCCTGGAGCCCTTCCTTAGGGGCAGATACGCAGTATTTT
CDR3: CAWSPSLGADTQYF
length: 14
V: TRBV30
J: TRBJ2-3
D: .
size: few

DNA: TGCGCCAGCAGCCTCCGATCGGGAGCTGATACGCAGTATTTT
CDR3: CASSLRSGADTQYF
length: 14
V: TRBV4-3
J: TRBJ2-3
D: .
size: .

DNA: TGTGCCAGAAGCTATTTCTTCCCGGGAAACCGGGGTGAGACCCAGTACTTC
CDR3: CARSYFFPGNRGETQYF
length: 17
V: TRBV5-3
J: TRBJ2-5
D: .
size: once

DNA: TGCGCCAGCAGTGAGGTTCTAGGGAAGAACACTGAAGCTTTCTTT
CDR3: CASSEVLGKNTEAFF
length: 15
V: TRBV10-2
J: TRBJ1-1
D: .
size: .

DNA: TGTGCCAGCAGCTTAGGGGGGACAGGGGCGGTCAATCAGCCCCAGCATTTT
CDR3: CASSLGGTGAVNQPQHF
length: 17
V: TRBV7-2
J: TRBJ1-5
D: TRBD1
size: .

DNA: TGTGCCATCAGTGAGTCGATCTCGAACACCGGGGAGCTGTTTTTT
CDR3: CAISESISNTGELFF
length: 15
V: TRBV10-3
J: TRBJ2-2
D: .
size: .

DNA: TGTGCCAGCAGTTTAAGGGGACTAGCGGGAGCGAGAACCGGGGAGCTGTTTTTT
CDR3: CASSLRGLAGARTGELFF
length: 18
V: TRBV27
J: TRBJ2-2
D: TRBD2
size: .

DNA: TGCGCCAGCAGCCAAGAGACGGGGAACTCCTACGAGCAGTACTTC
CDR3: CASSQETGNSYEQYF
length: 15
V: TRBV7-2
J: TRBJ2-7
D: .
size: .

DNA: TGTGCCAGCAGCTTAACTCGGGCTAGCGGGGGTGGGGGAAATGAGCAGTTCTTC
CDR3: CASSLTRASGGGGNEQFF
length: 18
V: TRBV7-2
J: TRBJ2-1
D: TRBD2
size: .

DNA: TGTGCCAGCAGTGAAGCGCCGGGACAGAACACCGGGGAGCTGTTTTTT
CDR3: CASSEAPGQNTGELFF
length: 16
V: TRBV6-1
J: TRBJ2-2
D: .
size: .

DNA: TGTGCCAGCAGCTTAGGGTCAGGCATCCAGCCCCAGCATTTT
CDR3: CASSLGSGIQPQHF
length: 14
V: TRBV7-2
J: TRBJ1-5
D: .
size: .

DNA: TGTGCCAGCTTCAAAAGGGCGGGGGGCACCGGGGAGCTGTTTTTT
CDR3: CASFKRAGGTGELFF
length: 15
V: TRBV28
J: TRBJ2-2
D: TRBD2
size: .

DNA: TGTGCCAGCAGGAACAGAGGCCATGGCTACACCTTC
CDR3: CASRNRGHGYTF
length: 12
V: TRBV6-5
J: TRBJ1-2
D: .
size: .

DNA: TGTGCCAGCAGCTTAGGTGGTCCAGGGGGGGGTTCCCAGTACTTC
CDR3: CASSLGGPGGGSQYF
length: 15
V: TRBV5-6
J: TRBJ2-7
D: .
size: .

DNA: TGTGCAAGTCGCCGAATACTCCCTGGGGCAGGGTCGGACAATCAGCCCCAGCATTTT
CDR3: CASRRILPGAGSDNQPQHF
length: 19
V: TRBV12-2
J: TRBJ1-5
D: .
size: .

DNA: TGTGCCAGCAGCCTCACCGTTATGGGACTGAACACTGAAGCTTTCTTT
CDR3: CASSLTVMGLNTEAFF
length: 16
V: TRBV13
J: TRBJ1-1
D: .
size: .

DNA: TGCGCCAGCAGCGCCTTAGAAATACGTCTAGGGGGAAACACCATATATTTT
CDR3: CASSALEIRLGGNTIYF
length: 17
V: TRBV5-1
J: TRBJ1-3
D: .
size: .

DNA: TGTGCCAGCAGCCCCCCCCGCATTTTTTTTTCGTGCTCCCAGCATTTT
CDR3: CASSPPRIFFSCSQHF
length: 16
V: TRBV7-2
J: TRBJ1-5
D: .
size: .